A selection of T cell receptor beta chains follows, all from one sample in a study of graft-versus-host responses after intestinal transplantation. Using immunoSEQ multiplex PCR, the repertoire was profiled, and TCRdb retains in-frame clones only, with some absent. This table holds 15,000 to 20,000 clones, approximately 35% found once. This specimen consisted of alloreactive CD4+ T cells from a mixed lymphocyte reaction culture, obtained before transplantation. The receptors here all came from a human patient who was an organ donor for intestinal transplantation. Both conserved end residues are part of each CDR3. A D gene is named only where the DNA matches it firmly. The size field is filled for only some rows; it gives once, few, many or a size class.

v_call: TRBV28; j_call: TRBJ1-5; clone_size: .; d_call: .; cdr3_length: 13; cdr3_nt: TGTGCCAGCCAGGGGAGTTGGCATCAGCCCCAGCATTTT; cdr3_aa: CASQGSWHQPQHF
v_call: TRBV2; j_call: TRBJ2-2; clone_size: .; d_call: TRBD2; cdr3_length: 14; cdr3_nt: TGTGCCAGCAGGGCTCTAGCGGCCACCGGGGAGCTGTTTTTT; cdr3_aa: CASRALAATGELFF
v_call: TRBV30; j_call: TRBJ2-7; clone_size: .; d_call: TRBD1; cdr3_length: 13; cdr3_nt: TGTGCCTGGGCGACAGGGTTATCCTACGAGCAGTACTTC; cdr3_aa: CAWATGLSYEQYF
v_call: TRBV18; j_call: TRBJ2-3; clone_size: few; d_call: TRBD2; cdr3_length: 15; cdr3_nt: TGTGCCAGCTCACCACGGACTAGCGGGACAGATACGCAGTATTTT; cdr3_aa: CASSPRTSGTDTQYF
v_call: TRBV5-1; j_call: TRBJ2-3; clone_size: .; d_call: .; cdr3_length: 14; cdr3_nt: TGCGCCAGCAGCCAAGGCTACGCCGTAGATACGCAGTATTTT; cdr3_aa: CASSQGYAVDTQYF
v_call: TRBV5-1; j_call: TRBJ2-7; clone_size: few; d_call: .; cdr3_length: 14; cdr3_nt: TGCGCCAGCAGCTTGGCGGCAGAGCCCTACGAGCAGTACTTC; cdr3_aa: CASSLAAEPYEQYF
v_call: TRBV5-4; j_call: TRBJ2-7; clone_size: .; d_call: .; cdr3_length: 12; cdr3_nt: TGTGCCAGCAGCTTTAACTCCTACGAGCAGTACTTC; cdr3_aa: CASSFNSYEQYF
v_call: TRBV28; j_call: TRBJ1-2; clone_size: few; d_call: TRBD1; cdr3_length: 13; cdr3_nt: TGTGCCAGCAGCCCAGGACAGGGCTATGGCTACACCTTC; cdr3_aa: CASSPGQGYGYTF
v_call: TRBV7-2; j_call: TRBJ2-3; clone_size: few; d_call: .; cdr3_length: 15; cdr3_nt: TGTGCCAGCAGCGTTTGGGGCAGGGGAGCAGATACGCAGTATTTT; cdr3_aa: CASSVWGRGADTQYF
v_call: TRBV18; j_call: TRBJ1-1; clone_size: .; d_call: .; cdr3_length: 15; cdr3_nt: TGTGCCAGCTCACCACCTCGGGGGGAATACACTGAAGCTTTCTTT; cdr3_aa: CASSPPRGEYTEAFF
v_call: TRBV27; j_call: TRBJ2-5; clone_size: .; d_call: .; cdr3_length: 14; cdr3_nt: TGTGCCACCCCCCAGGGGGGGGGAGAAGAGACCCAGTACTTC; cdr3_aa: CATPQGGGEETQYF
v_call: TRBV11-3; j_call: TRBJ2-3; clone_size: once; d_call: TRBD1; cdr3_length: 15; cdr3_nt: TGTGCCAGCAGCCCGGGACAGGGTATCACAGATACGCAGTATTTT; cdr3_aa: CASSPGQGITDTQYF
v_call: TRBV27; j_call: TRBJ2-1; clone_size: few; d_call: TRBD2; cdr3_length: 15; cdr3_nt: TGTGCCAGTCGCCCGGGACTAGCGGGAATCTATGAGCAGTTCTTC; cdr3_aa: CASRPGLAGIYEQFF
v_call: TRBV18; j_call: TRBJ2-3; clone_size: .; d_call: TRBD2; cdr3_length: 19; cdr3_nt: TGTGCCAGCTCACCACTATCGACGGGACTAGCGGGGAGCACAGATACGCAGTATTTT; cdr3_aa: CASSPLSTGLAGSTDTQYF
v_call: TRBV7-2; j_call: TRBJ2-5; clone_size: few; d_call: .; cdr3_length: 14; cdr3_nt: TGTGCCAGCAGCTTAAGGACAGCACAAGAGACCCAGTACTTC; cdr3_aa: CASSLRTAQETQYF
v_call: TRBV7-3; j_call: TRBJ2-1; clone_size: .; d_call: TRBD2; cdr3_length: 16; cdr3_nt: TGTGCCAGCAGCTTAGGTCGTAGCGGGAGTATGGATGAGCAGTTCTTC; cdr3_aa: CASSLGRSGSMDEQFF
v_call: TRBV5-1; j_call: TRBJ1-5; clone_size: .; d_call: TRBD1; cdr3_length: 14; cdr3_nt: TGCGCCAGCAGCAGGGGGCTTGGCAATCAGCCCCAGCATTTT; cdr3_aa: CASSRGLGNQPQHF
v_call: TRBV28; j_call: TRBJ2-1; clone_size: .; d_call: TRBD2; cdr3_length: 15; cdr3_nt: TGTGCCAGCAGTGTTACCACAAGCGGGAGGGCCGGGCAGTTCTTC; cdr3_aa: CASSVTTSGRAGQFF
v_call: TRBV28; j_call: TRBJ2-7; clone_size: few; d_call: .; cdr3_length: 13; cdr3_nt: TGTGCCAGCAGAGACAGCCGTCCCTACGAGCAGTACTTC; cdr3_aa: CASRDSRPYEQYF
v_call: TRBV6-5; j_call: TRBJ2-1; clone_size: .; d_call: TRBD2; cdr3_length: 13; cdr3_nt: TGTGCCAGCAGAGCGGGAGTAAAAAATGAGCAGTTCTTC; cdr3_aa: CASRAGVKNEQFF
v_call: TRBV18; j_call: TRBJ1-5; clone_size: .; d_call: .; cdr3_length: 13; cdr3_nt: TGTGCCAGCTCACCCCATAGCAATCAGCCCCAGCATTTT; cdr3_aa: CASSPHSNQPQHF
v_call: TRBV21-1; j_call: TRBJ2-3; clone_size: .; d_call: .; cdr3_length: 18; cdr3_nt: TGTGCCAGCAGGCCACATCAAGGGACTAGTTTGAACACAGATACGCAGTATTTT; cdr3_aa: CASRPHQGTSLNTDTQYF
v_call: TRBV5-4; j_call: TRBJ2-5; clone_size: .; d_call: TRBD1; cdr3_length: 14; cdr3_nt: TGTGCCAGCAGCCCCGGGACAGTCCAAGAGACCCAGTACTTC; cdr3_aa: CASSPGTVQETQYF
v_call: TRBV6-6; j_call: TRBJ2-3; clone_size: .; d_call: .; cdr3_length: 13; cdr3_nt: TGTGCCAGCAGTCCGGGGGCTAGGGATACGCAGTATTTT; cdr3_aa: CASSPGARDTQYF
v_call: TRBV2; j_call: TRBJ2-1; clone_size: .; d_call: .; cdr3_length: 11; cdr3_nt: TGTGCCAGCAAACAGGTCAATGAGCAGTTCTTC; cdr3_aa: CASKQVNEQFF
v_call: TRBV7-8; j_call: TRBJ1-1; clone_size: .; d_call: TRBD1; cdr3_length: 18; cdr3_nt: TGTGCCAGCAGCTTAGTGTTTCGGTCGGGACAGGTGAACACTGAAGCTTTCTTT; cdr3_aa: CASSLVFRSGQVNTEAFF
v_call: TRBV6-6; j_call: TRBJ2-1; clone_size: .; d_call: TRBD1; cdr3_length: 14; cdr3_nt: TGTGCCAGCAGGCAGTGGGACAGGGACAATGAGCAGTTCTTC; cdr3_aa: CASRQWDRDNEQFF
v_call: TRBV5-4; j_call: TRBJ1-4; clone_size: .; d_call: TRBD1; cdr3_length: 15; cdr3_nt: TGCGCCAGCAGCAGCTCCGGGACAGGTGTTGAAAAACTGTTTTTT; cdr3_aa: CASSSSGTGVEKLFF
v_call: TRBV19; j_call: TRBJ2-7; clone_size: few; d_call: TRBD2; cdr3_length: 14; cdr3_nt: TGTGCCAGCAGGGGGACTAGCGGGAGGTACGAGCAGTACTTC; cdr3_aa: CASRGTSGRYEQYF
v_call: TRBV28; j_call: TRBJ1-3; clone_size: .; d_call: .; cdr3_length: 16; cdr3_nt: TGTGCCAGCAGCTCCGGGGGGTTGGGCTCTGGAAACACCATATATTTT; cdr3_aa: CASSSGGLGSGNTIYF
v_call: TRBV28; j_call: TRBJ2-6; clone_size: .; d_call: .; cdr3_length: 18; cdr3_nt: TGTGCCAGCAGTTTATTGGGGGGGGGCTCCTCTGGGGCCAACGTCCTGACTTTC; cdr3_aa: CASSLLGGGSSGANVLTF
v_call: TRBV19; j_call: TRBJ2-3; clone_size: .; d_call: TRBD2; cdr3_length: 16; cdr3_nt: TGTGCCAGTAGCCGACTAGCGGGAGGGCCGGCAGATACGCAGTATTTT; cdr3_aa: CASSRLAGGPADTQYF
v_call: TRBV6-5; j_call: TRBJ2-3; clone_size: .; d_call: .; cdr3_length: 15; cdr3_nt: TGTGCCAGCAGCGACTATGGCGGTAGCACAGATACGCAGTATTTT; cdr3_aa: CASSDYGGSTDTQYF
v_call: TRBV11-3; j_call: TRBJ1-3; clone_size: few; d_call: .; cdr3_length: 14; cdr3_nt: TGTGCCAGCAGCTGGACGGACTCTGGAAACACCATATATTTT; cdr3_aa: CASSWTDSGNTIYF
v_call: TRBV6-6; j_call: TRBJ1-2; clone_size: .; d_call: TRBD1; cdr3_length: 13; cdr3_nt: TGTGCCAGCAGCCCCGGACAGGGCCTTAGATACACCTTC; cdr3_aa: CASSPGQGLRYTF
v_call: TRBV7-7; j_call: TRBJ2-1; clone_size: .; d_call: TRBD2; cdr3_length: 15; cdr3_nt: TGTGCTAGCAGCGCAGGGACTACCCCCCACAATGAGCAGTTCTTC; cdr3_aa: CASSAGTTPHNEQFF
v_call: TRBV10-2; j_call: TRBJ1-1; clone_size: .; d_call: .; cdr3_length: 17; cdr3_nt: TGCGCCAGCAGTCCCTTTTATGAGCACAGGGCGAACACTGAAGCTTTCTTT; cdr3_aa: CASSPFYEHRANTEAFF
v_call: TRBV6-5; j_call: TRBJ1-1; clone_size: few; d_call: .; cdr3_length: 15; cdr3_nt: TGTGCCAGCAGTTACCCTGGGGGCCTGAACACTGAAGCTTTCTTT; cdr3_aa: CASSYPGGLNTEAFF
v_call: TRBV15; j_call: TRBJ2-6; clone_size: .; d_call: TRBD2; cdr3_length: 16; cdr3_nt: TGTGCCACCAGCAGAGAAGCGGGGGGTGGGGCCAACGTCCTGACTTTC; cdr3_aa: CATSREAGGGANVLTF
v_call: TRBV28; j_call: TRBJ2-3; clone_size: .; d_call: TRBD2; cdr3_length: 14; cdr3_nt: TGTGCCAGCCTGCTAGCGGGAGTGGGAGATACGCAGTATTTT; cdr3_aa: CASLLAGVGDTQYF
v_call: TRBV29-1; j_call: TRBJ1-4; clone_size: .; d_call: .; cdr3_length: 14; cdr3_nt: TGCAGCGTTGTTCTCTCCCAGGGGTACGAAAAACTGTTTTTT; cdr3_aa: CSVVLSQGYEKLFF